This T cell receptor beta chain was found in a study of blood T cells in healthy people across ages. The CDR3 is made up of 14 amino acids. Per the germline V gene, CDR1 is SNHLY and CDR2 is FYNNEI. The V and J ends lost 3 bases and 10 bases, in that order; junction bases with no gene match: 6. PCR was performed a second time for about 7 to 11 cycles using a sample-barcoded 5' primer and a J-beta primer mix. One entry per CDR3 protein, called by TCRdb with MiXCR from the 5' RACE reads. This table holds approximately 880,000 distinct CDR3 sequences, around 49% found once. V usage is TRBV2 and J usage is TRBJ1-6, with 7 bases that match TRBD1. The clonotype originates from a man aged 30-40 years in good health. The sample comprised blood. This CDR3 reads CASSDQGGRSPLHF. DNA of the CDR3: TGTGCCAGCAGTGACCAGGGGGGCCGGTCACCCCTCCACTTT.